This T cell receptor beta chain was captured by sequencing in a study of T cells in localized non-small cell lung cancer. Study observations and caveats: Uninvolved adjacent lung had higher T cell clonality than tumor and all other tissues. Heterogeneity remains possible, as sequencing covered one tumor region only.

This clone was seen more than once but under ten times. What it binds is unknown. After removal of 6 bases from V and 5 bases from J, the junction contained 8 bases not matched to a gene. The CDR3 has 16 amino acids. Sequenced by immunoSEQ multiplex PCR; TCRdb stores in-frame clones only, minus some. The table has 2,500 to 4,000 clones, under 30% seen once; the top ten hold roughly 25%. The source of this sequence is a woman aged 40 to 75 with stage I lung adenocarcinoma. The chain links TRBV23-1 to TRBJ2-7; 15 bases are a match to TRBD2. TRBV23-1 is placed among ORFs of uncertain function. The sequencing here drew on lung tumor tissue, taken before any cancer treatment. The chain's CDR3 is CASSQRGLAGGHEQYF. In nucleotides, the CDR3 is TGCGCCAGCAGCCAAAGGGGACTAGCGGGGGGCCACGAGCAGTACTTC.